This T cell receptor (beta chain) was identified in a study of shared clonotypes between healthy human individuals. V dropped 0 bases and J dropped 2 bases, with 14 bases sitting between them. Germline loops: CDR1 GTSNPN, CDR2 SVGIG (reference sequence). The CDR3 consists of 16 residues. This table comes from immunoSEQ multiplex PCR, and its TCRdb copy is limited to in-frame clones, with some not included. Of some 1.5 million clones in the sample, about 98% are singletons; the top ten hold about 0.4%. This receptor was taken from a man aged 30 to 39 in good health. V gene TRBV30 combines with J gene TRBJ1-5; TRBD1 is a possible D gene (5 bases). Sequencing was done on a sample of naive CD4+ T cells sorted from blood. The subset: CD45RA+ positively selected. The DNA for the CDR3 is TGTGCCTGGAGTGTATTTGGGGGGATCGGCAATCAGCCCCAGCATTTT. This gives the protein CAWSVFGGIGNQPQHF.